These 24 T cell receptor beta chains were all obtained from the same sample, sequenced in a study of shared clonotypes between healthy human individuals. The protocol was immunoSEQ multiplex PCR, while the TCRdb copy is restricted to in-frame clones and leaves out a portion. The table includes just over 2,000,000 clones, 85% to 95% detected once. The sequenced material came from naive CD4+ T cells sorted from blood. The subset denotes: CD45RA+ positively selected. Receptors were obtained from a man aged 18 to 30 in good health.

This clone was counted once. The chain has TRBV5-4 and TRBJ1-6; perhaps TRBD1 as D (5 bases). This CDR3 is 14 amino acids long. Germline V CDR1 and CDR2: SGHNT, YYREEE (reference sequence). V lost 0 bases to trimming and J lost 9 bases, with 10 bases between them. The CDR3 bases are TGTGCCAGCAGCTTGGACCAGGGTACTTCACCCCTCCACTTT. It translates to CASSLDQGTSPLHF.

The chain carries TRBV7-2 and TRBJ2-5; possible D gene TRBD1, 6 bases. The V end lost 1 base, the J end lost 5 bases, and 11 bases lay between the germline ends. CDR3 length: 14 amino acids. Germline loops: CDR1 SGHTA, CDR2 FQGNSA. CDR3 sequence reads: CASSLDRQAETQYF. In nucleotides, the CDR3 is TGTGCCAGCAGCTTAGATAGACAGGCTGAGACCCAGTACTTC.

The gene calls are TRBV19 and TRBJ1-1; TRBD1 agrees at 7 bases. From germline, CDR1 is LNHDA and CDR2 SQIVND (reference sequence). The ends lost 5 bases at V and 1 base at J; junction bases unmatched: 7. This CDR3 spans 15 amino acids. Here the CDR3 reads CASSLGTATNTEAFF. CDR3 coding DNA: TGTGCCAGTAGTCTCGGGACAGCCACGAACACTGAAGCTTTCTTT.

J is TRBJ2-3 and V is TRBV11-2; D perhaps matches TRBD1 (5 bases). V was pared by 2 bases and J by 6 bases, with 6 bases between. CDR1 and CDR2 (germline): SGHAT, FQNNGV. The CDR3 runs 12 residues. The CDR3 sequence: CASSLPGDTQYF. CDR3 coding DNA: TGTGCCAGCAGCTTACCAGGGGATACGCAGTATTTT. Full variable domain (rest looked up from reference TRBV11-2 and TRBJ2-3): EAGVAQSPRYKIIEKRQSVAFWCNPISGHATLYWYQQILGQGPKLLIQFQNNGVVDDSQLPKDRFSAERLKGVDSTLKIQPAKLEDSAVYLCASSLPGDTQYFGPGTRLTVL.

Here the CDR3 DNA reads TGCGCCAGCAGCTTGGATGGACGGTCAGGCAATCAGCCCCAGCATTTT. It is translated as CASSLDGRSGNQPQHF. V usage is TRBV5-1 and J usage is TRBJ1-5; no clear D gene. V lost 0 bases, J lost 2 bases, and 12 bases lay in between. CDR3 length: 16 residues. Germline values: CDR1 SGHRS, CDR2 YFSETQ.

In regard to this clone: The sample has other DNA sequences that encode this CDR3 too. The chain has TRBV30 and TRBJ2-5; no reliable D call. Germline V gene sequence: CDR1 GTSNPN, CDR2 SVGIG (reference sequence). The CDR3 totals 11 residues. V was pared by 3 bases and J by 2 bases, with 4 bases between. CDR3 in amino acids: CAWRVQETQYF. In DNA, the CDR3 is TGTGCCTGGAGGGTTCAAGAGACCCAGTACTTC. Full variable domain (outside the CDR3, taken from reference TRBV30 and TRBJ2-5): SQTIHQWPATLVQPVGSPLSLECTVEGTSNPNLYWYRQAAGRGLQLLFYSVGIGQISSEVPQNLSASRPQDRQFILSSKKLLLSDSGFYLCAWRVQETQYFGPGTRLLVL.

The chain recombines TRBV7-3 with TRBJ2-6; 7 nucleotides line up with TRBD1. With 2 bases clipped from V and 2 bases from J, the junction kept 6 bases outside the gene matches. Germline loops: CDR1 SGHTA, CDR2 FQGTGA. The CDR3 has 17 residues. This CDR3 reads CASSLWTGGTGANVLTF. The DNA of the CDR3 is TGTGCCAGCAGCTTATGGACAGGTGGTACTGGGGCCAACGTCCTGACTTTC.

The rearrangement links TRBV11-2 to TRBJ1-1; D is possibly TRBD1 (5 bases). V was pared by 3 bases and J by 9 bases, with 14 bases between. This CDR3 region has 13 residues. Germline-derived CDR1 and CDR2 are SGHAT and FQNNGV. CDR3 nucleotides: TGTGCCAGCAGCTTGACGGTCAGGGTGAAAGCTTTCTTT. Translated: CASSLTVRVKAFF.

Details on this clone: The same CDR3 can be traced to other DNA sequences in this sample. This sequence joins TRBV4-3 and TRBJ2-1; D remains ambiguous. The ends were cut back, 0 bases at V and 0 bases at J, with 6 bases in the middle. The CDR3 has 15 residues. In germline, CDR1 is LGHNA, CDR2 YSLEER. The CDR3 is CASSQEASSYNEQFF. DNA for the CDR3: TGCGCCAGCAGCCAAGAGGCTAGCTCCTACAATGAGCAGTTCTTC.

This clone appeared a single time. The chain links TRBV28 to TRBJ1-3; D is undetermined. The CDR3 is 16 residues long. V lost 5 bases and J lost 4, with 18 bases in between. CDR1 is MDHEN and CDR2 is SYDVKM in the germline V gene. The CDR3 DNA follows: TGTGCCAGCAGTCCACGGCGGAGGGTAGGGGGAAACACCATATATTTT. This gives the protein CASSPRRRVGGNTIYF.

The chain carries TRBV6-5 and TRBJ1-1; D is ambiguous. V shed 5 bases and J shed 6 bases, with 16 bases lying between them. Germline V gene sequence: CDR1 MNHEY, CDR2 SVGAGI. The CDR3 consists of 14 residues. CDR3 in DNA: TGTGCCAGCAGTACCCCGGACGGGCCCCCTGAAGCTTTCTTT. It yields the protein CASSTPDGPPEAFF.

The chain combines TRBV7-2 with TRBJ2-7; 7 positions agree with TRBD2. This CDR3 is 14 amino acids long. The germline gives CDR1 SGHTA, CDR2 FQGNSA. V gave up 5 bases and J gave up 2 bases; unmatched junction bases: 6. Here the CDR3 reads CASSPRLAPYEQYF. Written as DNA, the CDR3 is TGTGCCAGCAGCCCTCGACTAGCACCCTACGAGCAGTACTTC.

The chain employs TRBV6-5 and TRBJ1-2; a possible D gene is TRBD1 (5 bases). Trimming removed 0 bases at V and 4 bases at J, with 9 bases between. In germline, CDR1 is MNHEY, CDR2 SVGAGI. The CDR3 covers 14 residues. CDR3 residues: CASSYSKGRYGYTF. CDR3 DNA: TGTGCCAGCAGTTACTCGAAGGGGCGCTATGGCTACACCTTC.

V gene TRBV30 combines with J gene TRBJ1-5, with TRBD1 matching over 9 bases. Germline V gene lookup returns CDR1 GTSNPN and CDR2 SVGIG (reference sequence). Trimming removed 4 bases from V and 2 bases from J; junction bases left unmatched: 3. The CDR3 covers 14 residues. The CDR3 here is CAWNRQGGNQPQHF. CDR3 nucleotide sequence: TGTGCCTGGAATCGACAGGGGGGCAATCAGCCCCAGCATTTT.

The J gene is TRBJ2-7, the V gene TRBV30; D might be TRBD1 (6 bases). V was trimmed by 2 bases and J by 2 bases, leaving 10 bases between them. The CDR3 length is 13 residues. Germline-derived CDR1 and CDR2 are GTSNPN and SVGIG (reference sequence). The CDR3 spells CAWSSDRTYEQYF. Written as DNA, the CDR3 is TGTGCCTGGAGTTCCGACAGGACCTACGAGCAGTACTTC.

Only one count was recorded for this clone. This chain links TRBV6-1 with TRBJ1-2; 9 bases are shared with TRBD1. From germline, CDR1 is MNHNS and CDR2 SASEGT. V lost 6 bases to trimming and J lost 8 bases; unmatched junction nucleotides: 13. The CDR3 runs to 15 residues. Written as DNA, the CDR3 is TGTGCCAGCAGCGAGAGGGACAGGGTTTTTTCCGGCTACACCTTC. Translated: CASSERDRVFSGYTF.

A note on this clone: In the same sample, other DNA sequences code for this CDR3. The chain couples TRBV29-1 to TRBJ1-1; no reliable D call. The CDR3 sequence is 11 residues long. V shed 5 bases and J shed 5 bases, with 9 bases lying between them. Germline loops: CDR1 SQVTM, CDR2 ANQGSEA. CDR3 bases: TGCAGCGTTAACCGGGGAACTGAAGCTTTCTTT. Protein product: CSVNRGTEAFF.

The CDR3 loop is CATRMGTVGDQPQHF. CDR3 sequence (DNA): TGTGCCACCCGGATGGGGACAGTGGGGGATCAGCCCCAGCATTTT. V gene TRBV27 combines with J gene TRBJ1-5; 7 bases are a match to TRBD1. The CDR3 is 15 residues long. Germline assignment: CDR1 MNHEY and CDR2 SMNVEV (reference sequence). With 10 bases clipped from V and 5 bases from J, the junction kept 14 bases outside the gene matches.

The table lists this clone with a few counts. The chain has TRBV7-2 and TRBJ2-1; D call uncertain. The CDR3 has 11 amino acids. Trimming left V 3 bases short and J 9 bases short, with 6 bases between. CDR1 and CDR2 (germline): SGHTA, FQGNSA. CDR3 residues: CASSFGGEQFF. In DNA form, the CDR3 reads TGTGCCAGCAGCTTCGGCGGTGAGCAGTTCTTC.

The rearrangement joins TRBV5-1 to TRBJ2-2; 10 positions match TRBD1. Germline lookup yields CDR1 SGHRS and CDR2 YFSETQ. The trim removed 4 bases at V and 0 bases at J, leaving 6 bases unmatched. CDR3 length equals 17 residues. The CDR3 is CASSTRDRGTNTGELFF. The CDR3 DNA reads TGCGCCAGCAGCACCCGGGACAGGGGCACGAACACCGGGGAGCTGTTTTTT. The full variable domain, its missing parts supplied by reference TRBV5-1 and TRBJ2-2, is KAGVTQTPRYLIKTRGQQVTLSCSPISGHRSVSWYQQTPGQGLQFLFEYFSETQRNKGNFPGRFSGRQFSNSRSEMNVSTLELGDSALYLCASSTRDRGTNTGELFFGEGSRLTVL.

The chain employs TRBV6-1 and TRBJ2-1, with 9 positions matching TRBD2. Germline CDR1 MNHNS, CDR2 SASEGT. The CDR3 consists of 14 residues. V lost 8 bases to trimming and J lost 4 bases; unmatched junction nucleotides: 6. The CDR3 region is CASGGLAQYNEQFF. In nucleotides, the CDR3 is TGTGCCAGCGGAGGACTAGCGCAATACAATGAGCAGTTCTTC.

Worth noting for this clone: The identical CDR3 is also encoded by other nucleotide sequences in the sample. The chain couples TRBV7-2 to TRBJ2-7; D unresolved. Germline CDR1 is SGHTA and CDR2 is FQGNSA. V gave up 5 bases and J gave up 2 bases, with 4 bases separating them. The CDR3 has 11 residues. The CDR3 region is CASSGAYEQYF. CDR3 DNA: TGTGCCAGCAGCGGAGCCTACGAGCAGTACTTC.

The chain carries TRBV27 and TRBJ1-5; D may be TRBD1 (6 bases). CDR1 is MNHEY, CDR2 SMNVEV, per germline (reference sequence). This CDR3 contains 14 residues. V shed 8 bases and J shed 2 bases, with 13 bases lying between them. CDR3 protein: CASWGGLGNQPQHF. Written as DNA, the CDR3 is TGTGCCAGCTGGGGGGGCTTGGGCAATCAGCCCCAGCATTTT.

The genes are TRBV15 and TRBJ2-5; TRBD2 agrees at 12 bases. CDR1 is LNHNV and CDR2 is YYDKDF in the germline V gene (reference sequence). The trim removed 3 bases at V and 3 bases at J, leaving 2 bases unmatched. The CDR3 covers 15 residues. The CDR3 bases are TGTGCCACCAGCAGGGCTAGCGGGAGGGAAGAGACCCAGTACTTC. It specifies CATSRASGREETQYF.